The clone carrying this T cell receptor (beta chain) was recorded at least ten times. Its specificity is not known. The CDR3 covers 16 residues. CDR1 and CDR2 (germline): SGHVS, FQNEAQ. The J segment lost 4 bases and the V segment lost 2 bases, leaving 7 bases of the junction unmatched. Using its own MiXCR run on the reads, TCRdb lists one record per CDR3 protein. The sample lists roughly 860,000 distinct CDR3 sequences; about 31% were seen once. This specimen comes from a study of T cell repertoires in cytomegalovirus infection. Study-level results: Within the response measured ex vivo, HLA-C-restricted CMV-specific TCR beta clonotypes were dominant.

The chain uses TRBV7-8 and TRBJ2-7, with 11 bases fitting TRBD2. The source is a human donor in good health (CMV status not recorded). Some clones in this sample may be carry-over from other donors' samples. The specimen comprised cultured CD8+ T cells from PBMCs, sampled from culture after CMV antigen stimulation. In nucleotides, the CDR3 is TGTGCCAGCAGCTTAACTAGCGGGGGACCCTCTTACGAGCAGTACGTC. Amino acids: CASSLTSGGPSYEQYV.